This T cell receptor beta chain was profiled in a study of blood T cell repertoires in COVID-19. About the research overall: PBMCs, B-cell-depleted T cells, or T cells provided the cDNA or gDNA that made up the material.

There are 15 residues in the CDR3. V was cut by 6 bases and J by 1 base, with 10 bases left in between. CDR1 MNHNY and CDR2 SVGAGI come from the germline V gene (reference sequence). Assay used: immunoSEQ multiplex PCR; TCRdb lists only in-frame clones, some missing. The top ten clones hold roughly 20% of a sample with hundreds of thousands of clones, roughly 80% of them seen once. Sequenced: peripheral blood. This chain links TRBV6-6 with TRBJ2-6; D perhaps matches TRBD2 (6 bases). The TCR was taken from a woman older than 75 with active or convalescent COVID-19. The chain's CDR3 is CASSPGGSGANVLTF. CDR3 DNA sequence: TGTGCCAGCAGCCCCGGGGGATCTGGGGCCAACGTCCTGACTTTC.